A selection of T cell receptor beta chains follows, all from one sample in a study of blood T cell repertoires in COVID-19. Using immunoSEQ multiplex PCR, the repertoire was profiled, and TCRdb retains in-frame clones only, with some absent. The top ten clones hold 1.9% of a sample with 60,000 to 85,000 clones, 70% to 90% of them seen once. The sequenced material came from peripheral blood. Every receptor here comes from a woman of 80 years or more with active or convalescent COVID-19. Each CDR3 is given with its conserved first and last residue. D genes are given only for firm matches. Only some rows state a clone size, as once, few, many or a class for expanded clones.

CDR3nt | CDR3aa | j_gene | abundance | v_gene | d_gene
TGTGCCAGCAGCACCCACAGGGGGCTCAATTCACCCCTCCACTTT | CASSTHRGLNSPLHF | TRBJ1-6 | few | TRBV7-2 | TRBD1
TGTGCCAGCAGTCATCCAGATCGGACTACTAATCCCGGGGAGCTGTTTTTT | CASSHPDRTTNPGELFF | TRBJ2-2 | NA | TRBV7-9 | NA
TGTGCCAGCAGTTTAAATGGGGCACAGGATTCACCCCTCCACTTT | CASSLNGAQDSPLHF | TRBJ1-6 | few | TRBV27 | NA
TGTGCCAGCAGCCTTGGACAGGGGGTTTTCTCCGAGCAGTACTTC | CASSLGQGVFSEQYF | TRBJ2-7 | NA | TRBV5-6 | TRBD1
TGTGCCAGCAGTTTCCGGGACACGGCAGATACGCAGTATTTT | CASSFRDTADTQYF | TRBJ2-3 | NA | TRBV27 | NA
TGTGCCAGCAGTTCCCCAGGGGCTGGGGCCAACGTCCTGACTTTC | CASSSPGAGANVLTF | TRBJ2-6 | once | TRBV28 | NA
TGTGCCAGCAGCTTAGGGGGGGCTGGAAACACCATATATTTT | CASSLGGAGNTIYF | TRBJ1-3 | NA | TRBV7-6 | NA
TGTGCCAGCGGTAGGGGAACCTACGAGCAGTACTTC | CASGRGTYEQYF | TRBJ2-7 | NA | TRBV6-5 | NA
TGTGCCAGCAGCCCCAGATGGGGGCCAGATACGCAGTATTTT | CASSPRWGPDTQYF | TRBJ2-3 | NA | TRBV9 | NA
TGTGCCAGCAGCTTTACGCTCAGGGTTGACATGAACACTGAAGCTTTCTTT | CASSFTLRVDMNTEAFF | TRBJ1-1 | NA | TRBV7-9 | NA
TGTGCCAGCAGCTTCCCGTCGGGAGTCACCGGGGAGCTGTTTTTT | CASSFPSGVTGELFF | TRBJ2-2 | NA | TRBV5-5 | NA
TGTGCCAGCAGCTTAGGACTAGCGGGAGGGCCGGCGAACACCGGGGAGCTGTTTTTT | CASSLGLAGGPANTGELFF | TRBJ2-2 | NA | TRBV11-3 | TRBD2
TGTGCCTGGAGTCTAGGGGAAATCACAGATACGCAGTATTTT | CAWSLGEITDTQYF | TRBJ2-3 | NA | TRBV30 | NA
TGTGCCAGTAGTTTTTCTATGAGGAACGGGGAGCTGTTTTTT | CASSFSMRNGELFF | TRBJ2-2 | once | TRBV19 | NA
TGTGCCAGCAGCCACAACAGGGGCCTGAATGAAAAACTGTTTTTT | CASSHNRGLNEKLFF | TRBJ1-4 | NA | TRBV7-8 | TRBD1
TGTGCCAGCAGCCCCGCAGGGAGGAGGAAAGAGACCCAGTACTTC | CASSPAGRRKETQYF | TRBJ2-5 | once | TRBV3-1/TRBV3-2 | NA
TGTGCCAGTAGCGTAACAGGGGGGAACACCGGGGAGCTGTTTTTT | CASSVTGGNTGELFF | TRBJ2-2 | NA | TRBV19 | TRBD1
TGTGCCAGCAGCCCTCCGGGACTAGCGGGGATCAATGAGCAGTTCTTC | CASSPPGLAGINEQFF | TRBJ2-1 | NA | TRBV7-9 | TRBD2
TGTGCCAACACCGGGTCCCTACTGAACACTGAAGCTTTCTTT | CANTGSLLNTEAFF | TRBJ1-1 | NA | TRBV2 | NA
TGTGCCAGCAGCTTCTCCGGGACAGTGGGGGGCTACACCTTC | CASSFSGTVGGYTF | TRBJ1-2 | NA | TRBV7-2 | TRBD1
TGTGCCAGCAGACTCGACGGGGTTAGAGAAAAACTGTTTTTT | CASRLDGVREKLFF | TRBJ1-4 | NA | TRBV7-9 | NA
TGTGCCAGCAGCTTAACACAGGGGCATGAGCAGTTCTTC | CASSLTQGHEQFF | TRBJ2-1 | NA | TRBV11-2 | TRBD1
TGTGCCAGCTCCAGCGGGGGTCTGAACACTGAAGCTTTCTTT | CASSSGGLNTEAFF | TRBJ1-1 | NA | TRBV9 | NA
TGTGCCTGGAGCGCGGAGTCCGTCGATGAGCAGTTCTTC | CAWSAESVDEQFF | TRBJ2-1 | NA | TRBV30 | NA